This entry lists 4 T cell receptor beta chains sequenced from one sample in a study of shared T cell receptors in the human thymus. Libraries were prepared by immunoSEQ multiplex PCR; TCRdb keeps only in-frame clonotypes and omits some of them. This sample has over 65,000 clones, with 90% to 95% found just once. Specimen: thymocytes. These receptors all stem from a human donor.

V gene TRBV11-2 combines with J gene TRBJ1-6; no reliable D call. Germline CDR1 is SGHAT and CDR2 is FQNNGV. V lost 3 bases to trimming and J lost 1 base, with 13 bases between them. The CDR3 runs to 17 residues. The CDR3 reads CASSFGGSSSYNSPLHF. CDR3 nucleotides: TGTGCCAGCAGCTTCGGCGGGTCTTCGTCCTATAATTCACCCCTCCACTTT.

This sequence joins TRBV9 and TRBJ2-5, with a weak D call TRBD2 (5 bases). The CDR3 consists of 14 residues. With 0 bases removed from V and 0 bases from J, the gap between germline ends came to 6 bases. Per germline, CDR1 SGDLS and CDR2 YYNGEE. The CDR3 loop reads CASSVGRDQETQYF. DNA of the CDR3: TGTGCCAGCAGCGTAGGGCGGGACCAAGAGACCCAGTACTTC.

The chain uses TRBV27 and TRBJ1-5; 9 positions match TRBD1. J lost 2 bases, V lost 4 bases, and 9 bases had no gene match. The CDR3 consists of 17 residues. Germline loops: CDR1 MNHEY, CDR2 SMNVEV (reference sequence). The CDR3 region has the DNA TGTGCCAGCAGTTCCCACAGGGGGCTAAGGGGCAATCAGCCCCAGCATTTT. Translated, it gives CASSSHRGLRGNQPQHF.

V and J are TRBV5-6 and TRBJ1-1; the match to TRBD1 covers 7 bases. CDR3 length: 17 amino acids. J was trimmed by 2 bases and V by 1 base; bases with no gene match: 11. Looked up from germline, CDR1 is SGHDT and CDR2 is YYEEEE. The CDR3 protein is CASSLMRGREINTEAFF. The CDR3 DNA reads as TGTGCCAGCAGCTTGATGAGGGGGCGGGAAATTAACACTGAAGCTTTCTTT.